Sequencing of this T cell receptor beta chain was carried out in a study of T-cell memory formation after mild COVID-19. Study background: TCR clusters largely stayed donor specific.

This clonotype appeared a few times. What it binds is not known. Constant-segment primers were used for 5'RACE, and the resulting TCR alpha and TCR beta cDNA libraries carried sample barcodes and UMIs. One entry per CDR3 protein results from TCRdb running MiXCR on the 5' RACE reads. The sample records about 320,000 distinct CDR3 sequences, 13% to 15% being singletons. Study-wide findings and caveats: A subset of responding clones appeared in pre-infection memory, suggesting cross-reactive memory joined. CD4+ bias marked clones expanding day 15 to 37, unlike balanced contracting clones.

This receptor was obtained from a man aged 18 to 30 who had mild COVID-19 (a few samples of this study predate the infection). Cell type and time point are not known. Sequencing used PBMCs or a T cell subset sorted from them (not recorded which).

CDR3 loop: CASSFFSPGDTRFF. The CDR3 coding sequence is TGTGCCAGCAGCTTCTTCTCTCCGGGAGACACTCGGTTCTTC. The chain links TRBV5-6 to TRBJ2-1; tentatively, D is TRBD2 (6 bases). In germline, CDR1 is SGHDT, CDR2 YYEEEE. The CDR3 covers 14 residues. V lost 2 bases and J lost 15, with 21 bases in between. The variable domain in full, with the rest retrieved from reference TRBV5-6 and TRBJ2-1, is DAGVTQSPTHLIKTRGQQVTLRCSPKSGHDTVSWYQQALGQGPQFIFQYYEEEERQRGNFPDRFSGHQFPNYSSELNVNALLLGDSALYLCASSFFSPGDTRFFGPGTRLTVL.